A selection of T cell receptor beta chains follows, all from one sample in a study of T cells in Graves' hyperthyroidism and ophthalmopathy. TCRdb recomputed calls from the multiplex PCR reads with MiXCR, one row per CDR3 protein. The sample lists about 350,000 distinct CDR3 sequences, approximately 16% occurring once. Sample: blood. These receptors were obtained from a woman aged 55-69 years with Graves' ophthalmopathy. CDR3s include the opening cysteine and the closing phenylalanine or tryptophan. The D gene is left open where the match is weak. Expanded clones are given a class, and other clones once, few, many or no size at all.

TRBJ2-1 | NA | TRBV5-1 | NA | CASSMGGARGSEQFF | TGCGCCAGCAGTATGGGGGGGGCCAGGGGGAGTGAGCAGTTCTTC
TRBJ2-2 | NA | TRBV6-1 | NA | CASSPGGVGELFF | TGTGCCAGCAGCCCGGGCGGAGTCGGGGAGCTGTTTTTT
TRBJ1-5 | NA | TRBV7-2 | NA | CASSWRSNQPQHF | TGTGCCAGCAGCTGGCGAAGCAATCAGCCCCAGCATTTT
TRBJ1-5 | few | TRBV30 | NA | CAWNGGWGQPQHF | TGTGCCTGGAACGGGGGTTGGGGTCAGCCCCAGCATTTT
TRBJ2-2 | few | TRBV24-1 | NA | CATSEDRTGELFF | TGTGCCACCAGTGAGGACCGCACCGGGGAGCTGTTTTTT
TRBJ2-3 | many | TRBV7-9 | NA | CASSLSGVDTQYF | TGTGCCAGCAGCTTATCAGGGGTAGATACGCAGTATTTT
TRBJ1-2 | few | TRBV15 | NA | CATSIDNYGYTF | TGTGCCACCAGCATCGACAACTATGGCTACACCTTC
TRBJ2-1 | many | TRBV30 | NA | CAWIGANEQFF | TGTGCCTGGATCGGGGCTAATGAGCAGTTCTTC
TRBJ1-4 | many | TRBV20-1 | TRBD1 | CSASRDRGHEKLFF | TGCAGTGCTAGTAGGGACAGGGGACATGAAAAACTGTTTTTT
TRBJ2-2 | NA | TRBV9 | TRBD1 | CASSVTKVQGAGELFF | TGTGCCAGCAGCGTTACAAAAGTACAGGGGGCCGGGGAGCTGTTTTTT
TRBJ2-7 | NA | TRBV11-2 | NA | CASSIPDGTAAYEQYF | TGTGCCAGCAGCATTCCCGACGGGACGGCGGCCTACGAGCAGTACTTC
TRBJ2-3 | few | TRBV28 | TRBD2 | CASRLRREGADTQYF | TGTGCCAGCAGACTTAGGCGGGAGGGTGCAGATACGCAGTATTTT
TRBJ2-1 | many | TRBV20-1 | NA | CSVPLADPYNEQFF | TGCAGTGTCCCCTTGGCGGACCCTTACAATGAGCAGTTCTTC
TRBJ1-2 | NA | TRBV28 | TRBD1 | CASSDSLMTGEGYTF | TGTGCCAGCAGTGATTCTTTGATGACAGGGGAGGGCTACACCTTC
TRBJ1-1 | NA | TRBV19 | NA | CASSSGINTEAFF | TGTGCCAGTTCTTCAGGGATTAACACTGAAGCTTTCTTT
TRBJ1-1 | many | TRBV12-3/TRBV12-4 | NA | CASSGRKGVAYTEAFF | TGTGCCAGCAGTGGCCGAAAGGGGGTAGCGTACACTGAAGCTTTCTTT
TRBJ1-1 | many | TRBV19 | NA | CASSTRTDNTEAFF | TGTGCCAGTAGTACCCGGACGGATAACACTGAAGCTTTCTTT
TRBJ2-3 | many | TRBV27 | NA | CASSWGSVTDTQYF | TGTGCCAGCAGTTGGGGTAGTGTCACAGATACGCAGTATTTT
TRBJ2-7 | many | TRBV27 | NA | CASSPMGGEQYF | TGTGCCAGCAGTCCCATGGGAGGCGAGCAGTACTTC
TRBJ1-5 | many | TRBV4-1 | NA | CASSQEYGVQFSNQPQHF | TGCGCCAGCAGCCAAGAGTATGGTGTCCAGTTTAGCAATCAGCCCCAGCATTTT
TRBJ2-7 | NA | TRBV9 | NA | CASSPEGADSYEQYF | TGTGCCAGCAGCCCTGAGGGCGCGGACTCCTACGAGCAGTACTTC
TRBJ1-5 | many | TRBV28 | TRBD1 | CASSPQGDGNQPQHF | TGTGCCAGCAGTCCTCAGGGGGATGGCAATCAGCCCCAGCATTTT
TRBJ2-7 | many | TRBV18 | NA | CASSPPSSDTYEQYF | TGTGCCAGCTCACCTCCCTCTTCGGATACCTACGAGCAGTACTTC
TRBJ1-6 | many | TRBV7-9 | NA | CASTSSTQSPLHF | TGTGCCAGCACCTCGAGTACGCAATCACCCCTCCACTTT
TRBJ1-6 | few | TRBV9 | NA | CASSVGGSNNSPLHF | TGTGCCAGCAGCGTAGGAGGTTCCAATAATTCACCCCTCCACTTT
TRBJ2-5 | many | TRBV28 | NA | CASSATEGWGQETQYF | TGTGCCAGCAGTGCCACGGAGGGATGGGGCCAAGAGACCCAGTACTTC
TRBJ2-3 | NA | TRBV10-3 | TRBD2 | CAIRTSGLGDTQYF | TGTGCCATCCGGACTAGCGGGCTCGGGGATACGCAGTATTTT
TRBJ1-6 | many | TRBV3-1 | NA | CASSQVTSNSPLHF | TGTGCCAGCAGCCAAGTGACGAGTAATTCACCCCTCCACTTT
TRBJ2-1 | many | TRBV20-1 | TRBD2 | CSARGTRNYNEQFF | TGCAGTGCTAGAGGGACTAGGAACTACAATGAGCAGTTCTTC
TRBJ2-7 | few | TRBV4-1 | NA | CASSYSRGSYEQYF | TGCGCCAGCAGCTATTCCAGGGGCTCCTACGAGCAGTACTTC
TRBJ2-5 | many | TRBV12-3/TRBV12-4 | TRBD2 | CASTAGVETQYF | TGTGCCAGCACAGCGGGAGTGGAGACCCAGTACTTC
TRBJ2-7 | many | TRBV5-1 | NA | CASSRGGDRNTYEQYF | TGCGCCAGCAGCCGGGGCGGGGACAGAAATACCTACGAGCAGTACTTC
TRBJ1-1 | NA | TRBV28 | NA | CASTWGGKTEAFF | TGTGCCAGCACCTGGGGGGGGAAGACTGAAGCTTTCTTT
TRBJ2-1 | many | TRBV5-1 | TRBD2 | CASSAGLAVSNEQFF | TGCGCCAGCAGCGCGGGACTAGCGGTATCCAATGAGCAGTTCTTC
TRBJ2-7 | many | TRBV5-1 | NA | CASSRQQGSYEQYF | TGCGCCAGCAGCCGACAACAGGGCTCCTACGAGCAGTACTTC
TRBJ2-1 | few | TRBV3-1 | NA | CASSQEDTYNEQFF | TGTGCCAGCAGCCAAGAGGACACCTACAATGAGCAGTTCTTC
TRBJ2-1 | many | TRBV18 | TRBD2 | CASSRRGDSSYNEQFF | TGTGCCAGCTCGCGACGGGGGGATAGCTCCTACAATGAGCAGTTCTTC
TRBJ2-7 | NA | TRBV29-1 | TRBD2 | CSVEAGAPYEQYF | TGCAGCGTTGAGGCGGGAGCCCCCTACGAGCAGTACTTC
TRBJ2-3 | few | TRBV12-3/TRBV12-4 | TRBD2 | CASSRAGGSTDTQYF | TGTGCCAGCAGTCGAGCGGGAGGAAGCACAGATACGCAGTATTTT
TRBJ1-1 | NA | TRBV9 | NA | CASSVSPGPAEAFF | TGTGCCAGCAGCGTAAGTCCGGGTCCGGCTGAAGCTTTCTTT
TRBJ2-3 | NA | TRBV20-1 | TRBD2 | CSANSGRGTDTQYF | TGCAGTGCAAATAGCGGGAGAGGCACAGATACGCAGTATTTT